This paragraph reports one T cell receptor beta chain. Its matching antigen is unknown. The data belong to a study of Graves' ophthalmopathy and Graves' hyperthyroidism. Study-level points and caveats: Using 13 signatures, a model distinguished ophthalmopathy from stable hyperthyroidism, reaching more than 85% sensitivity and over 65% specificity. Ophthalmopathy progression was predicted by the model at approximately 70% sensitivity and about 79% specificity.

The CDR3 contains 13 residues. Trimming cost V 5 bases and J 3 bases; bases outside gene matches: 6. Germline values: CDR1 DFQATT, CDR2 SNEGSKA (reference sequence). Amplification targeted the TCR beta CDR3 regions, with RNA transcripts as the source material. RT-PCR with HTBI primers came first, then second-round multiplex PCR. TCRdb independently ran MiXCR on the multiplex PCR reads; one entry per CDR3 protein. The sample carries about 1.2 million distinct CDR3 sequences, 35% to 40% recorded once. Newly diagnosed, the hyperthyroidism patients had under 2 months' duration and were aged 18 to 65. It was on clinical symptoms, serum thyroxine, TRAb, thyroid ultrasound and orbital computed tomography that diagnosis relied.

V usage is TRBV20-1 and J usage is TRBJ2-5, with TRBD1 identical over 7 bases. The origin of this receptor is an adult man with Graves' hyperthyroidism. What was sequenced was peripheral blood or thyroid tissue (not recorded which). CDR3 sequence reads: CSAAGTAEETQYF. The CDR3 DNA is TGCAGTGCTGCCGGGACAGCAGAAGAGACCCAGTACTTC.